This TCR beta chain derives from a study of OX40 agonist ivuxolimab in advanced cancers. The CDR3 consists of 15 residues. Germline CDR1 is MNHEY and CDR2 is SVGAGI. V lost 2 bases and J lost 5; bases outside the gene matches: 5. Method: immunoSEQ multiplex PCR; TCRdb's copy keeps in-frame clones and lacks some. Among about 15,000 clones listed, about 60% were seen once. Sequenced here: CD4+ or CD8+ T cells sorted from blood, sampled in a trial of the OX40 agonist ivuxolimab. J is TRBJ2-3 and V is TRBV6-5, with 9 bases fitting TRBD2. The receptor's source is an adult with an advanced solid tumor such as melanoma, head and neck, liver or kidney cancer. The CDR3 coding sequence is TGTGCCAGCAGTTACGCGGGGGGGGATATAGATACGCAGTATTTT. Its translation: CASSYAGGDIDTQYF.